These T cell receptor beta chains were read from a single sample in a study of blood T cell repertoires in COVID-19. The repertoire was sequenced with immunoSEQ multiplex PCR; TCRdb's copy has only in-frame clones and lacks some. The sample consists of hundreds of thousands of clones, around 90% of them appearing once. Sequencing was done on a sample of peripheral blood. These receptor sequences come from a woman between 18 and 29 years old with acute or convalescent COVID-19. Both conserved end residues are part of each CDR3. Each record gives: V gene, J gene, clone size, D gene, CDR3 DNA, CDR3 protein. D genes are given only for firm matches. Clone size is stated in some rows and not others, as once, few, many or a class when expanded.

TRBV7-9	TRBJ1-2	-	TRBD1	TGTGCCAGCAGCCGACCCGGGACAGGGGATAACTATGGCTACACCTTC	CASSRPGTGDNYGYTF
TRBV7-8	TRBJ2-1	once	-	TGTGCCAGCAGCCGAGCAAGGGGAAATGAGCAGTTCTTC	CASSRARGNEQFF
TRBV9	TRBJ2-2	-	-	TGTGCCAGCAGCGTAGGCTTGGTGTCACAGGGGGAGCTGTTTTTT	CASSVGLVSQGELFF
TRBV9	TRBJ1-1	-	-	TGTGCCAGCAGCCCCGGTCGTTGGACACACGACACTGAAGCTTTCTTT	CASSPGRWTHDTEAFF
TRBV9	TRBJ2-5	-	-	TGTGCCAGCAGCCCAGGGGCAGGCCCAGAGACCCAGTACTTC	CASSPGAGPETQYF
TRBV3-1/TRBV3-2	TRBJ1-1	-	TRBD1	TGTGCCAGCAGCCAAGATGTTGGGACAGGGGATAAAGCTTTCTTT	CASSQDVGTGDKAFF
TRBV6-5	TRBJ1-6	-	-	TGTGCCAGCAGTTACGGCACCACACCCCTCCACTTT	CASSYGTTPLHF
TRBV4-1	TRBJ2-5	-	-	TGCGCCAGCAGCCAAGATATGGCCCCCTATAGGGGGACCCAAGAGACCCAGTACTTC	CASSQDMAPYRGTQETQYF
TRBV5-5	TRBJ2-7	-	-	TGTGCCAGCAGCCCACTCTACGAGCAGTACTTC	CASSPLYEQYF
TRBV9	TRBJ1-3	-	-	TGTGCCAGCAGCGTAGGCCCGGGGATTAGCTCTGGAAACACCATATATTTT	CASSVGPGISSGNTIYF
TRBV6-2/TRBV6-3	TRBJ2-1	-	-	TGTGCCAGCAGTTACGTAAACCCGGCGGCTGAGCAGTTCTTC	CASSYVNPAAEQFF
TRBV6-5	TRBJ2-3	-	-	TGTGCCAGCAGTTACTCGGCACAGATCACAGATACGCAGTATTTT	CASSYSAQITDTQYF
TRBV5-1	TRBJ2-1	-	-	TGCGCCAGCAGCGCGGATAGCTCCTACAATGAGCAGTTCTTC	CASSADSSYNEQFF
TRBV6-5	TRBJ1-2	-	-	TGTGCCAGCAGTCACCGACAAGGCACCTACACCTTC	CASSHRQGTYTF
TRBV6-5	TRBJ2-7	-	-	TGTGCCAGCATGGTCACCCGAGGGGGGGCGGGGGAGCAGTACTTC	CASMVTRGGAGEQYF
TRBV5-6	TRBJ2-3	-	-	TGTGCCAGCAGCTTGTCGGAGCTAGCCCTCACAGATACGCAGTATTTT	CASSLSELALTDTQYF
TRBV10-1	TRBJ1-1	-	TRBD1	TGCGCCAGCAGCGACCCCGGGACAGGGGTCATGAACACTGAAGCTTTCTTT	CASSDPGTGVMNTEAFF
TRBV11-2	TRBJ2-1	-	-	TGTGCCAGCAGCTTAGAACCTCTATGGAGCTCCTACAATGAGCAGTTCTTC	CASSLEPLWSSYNEQFF
TRBV11-3	TRBJ2-1	-	TRBD2	TGTGCCAGCAGCCGGCTAGCGGCGGGGAATGAGCAGTTCTTC	CASSRLAAGNEQFF
TRBV6-5	TRBJ2-1	once	-	TGTGCCAGCAAACGGTGGGCTGCCTTCAATGAGCAGTTCTTC	CASKRWAAFNEQFF
TRBV19	TRBJ1-1	once	-	TGTGCCAGTAGTATGACGGGGGGCAACTGGGAAGCTTTCTTT	CASSMTGGNWEAFF
TRBV5-1	TRBJ2-3	once	TRBD2	TGCGCCAGCAGAGCGGGGGTGGAAGATACGCAGTATTTT	CASRAGVEDTQYF
TRBV4-1	TRBJ2-7	-	TRBD2	TGCGCCAGCAGCCTCCAGATAGGTGGTAGCGGGGCCTTCTACGAGCAGTACTTC	CASSLQIGGSGAFYEQYF
TRBV6-6	TRBJ1-6	few	TRBD1	TGTGCCAGCAGCCAAGACAGGGCCGGTTCACCCCTCCACTTT	CASSQDRAGSPLHF
TRBV9	TRBJ1-6	-	TRBD1	TGTGCCAGCAGCCTAACAGGGGTTTCACCCCTCCACTTT	CASSLTGVSPLHF
TRBV5-5	TRBJ1-3	once	-	TGTGCCAGCAGCTTGGGGGCTTTCACTGGAAACACCATATATTTT	CASSLGAFTGNTIYF
TRBV11-2	TRBJ1-6	-	-	TGTGCCAGCAGTTCGGGTTTTCCACCCCTCCACTTT	CASSSGFPPLHF
TRBV15	TRBJ1-4	-	-	TGTGCCACCAGCAGGCCCGACAGGCTGAGCGAAAAACTGTTTTTT	CATSRPDRLSEKLFF
TRBV29-1	TRBJ1-3	-	TRBD1	TGCAGCGTTCGAGGACAGGGAACGAACTCTGGAAACACCATATATTTT	CSVRGQGTNSGNTIYF
TRBV4-3	TRBJ1-2	-	TRBD1	TGCGCCAGCAGCCAAGACTGGACAGGGCCCCCTAACTATGGCTACACCTTC	CASSQDWTGPPNYGYTF
TRBV5-6	TRBJ1-3	-	-	TGTGCCAGCAGCTTGGAGGGGCGAATCTCTGGAAACACCATATATTTT	CASSLEGRISGNTIYF
TRBV6-2/TRBV6-3	TRBJ2-2	-	-	TGTGCCAGCAGTTCTGCCGGGGAGCTGTTTTTT	CASSSAGELFF
TRBV7-2	TRBJ1-2	-	-	TGTGCCAGCAGCTTAGGCAGTCCCCCCTATGGCTACACCTTC	CASSLGSPPYGYTF
TRBV30	TRBJ1-1	-	-	TGTGCCTGGAGGCCCGGGAGGGAGAACACTGAAGCTTTCTTT	CAWRPGRENTEAFF
TRBV19	TRBJ1-2	-	TRBD1	TGTGCCAGTAGTACGACAGGGGCTGGCTACACCTTC	CASSTTGAGYTF
TRBV10-3	TRBJ1-2	-	-	TGTGCCATCAGTGTGGGGGCCATCTATGGCTACACCTTC	CAISVGAIYGYTF
TRBV19	TRBJ2-7	-	TRBD1	TGTGCCAGTAGTACCCGGGACAGGGGGCGCGAGCAGTACTTC	CASSTRDRGREQYF
TRBV11-2	TRBJ1-2	-	-	TGTGCCAGCAGCTTAGGCAGGGAGGCTGGTGGCTACACCTTC	CASSLGREAGGYTF
TRBV4-2	TRBJ1-6	once	TRBD1	TGTGCCAGCAGCCACCCCGGGACAGTAAATTCACCCCTCCACTTT	CASSHPGTVNSPLHF
TRBV10-3	TRBJ1-5	-	TRBD1	TGTGCCATCAGTTCATCCGGGACAGGGACCAATCAGCCCCAGCATTTT	CAISSSGTGTNQPQHF
TRBV2	TRBJ1-2	-	-	TGTGCCAGCAGTATTGGGGAGTCCGTTGGCTACACCTTC	CASSIGESVGYTF
TRBV29-1	TRBJ1-4	-	-	TGCAGCGTGCGACATACAACTAATGAAAAACTGTTTTTT	CSVRHTTNEKLFF
TRBV10-2	TRBJ1-2	-	-	TGCGCCAGCAGTGAGGGGGGGGAAGCTAACTATGGCTACACCTTC	CASSEGGEANYGYTF
TRBV29-1	TRBJ2-1	-	TRBD2	TGCAGCGTTGGTAGCGGGACGTACTCCTACAATGAGCAGTTCTTC	CSVGSGTYSYNEQFF
TRBV7-7	TRBJ2-7	-	TRBD1	TGTGCCAGCAGCTTTGGGACAGGGGGAGGGTACGAGCAGTACTTC	CASSFGTGGGYEQYF
TRBV24-1	TRBJ1-2	few	TRBD1	TGTGCCACCAGTGAGGACGGGACAGGGGGCTACACCTTC	CATSEDGTGGYTF
TRBV29-1	TRBJ1-3	-	-	TGCAGCATGGCAGGGCCGTCTGGAAACACCATATATTTT	CSMAGPSGNTIYF
TRBV15	TRBJ2-2	-	TRBD1	TGTGCCACCTACGGGGAAGGACAGGGGAACACCGGGGAGCTGTTTTTT	CATYGEGQGNTGELFF
TRBV4-3	TRBJ2-7	-	-	TGCGCCAGCAGCGCGGGGTGGGCACAAAATACCTACGAGCAGTACTTC	CASSAGWAQNTYEQYF
TRBV4-2	TRBJ2-2	-	TRBD2	TGTGCCAGCAGCCAAGTGACTAGCGGGGGATACACCGGGGAGCTGTTTTTT	CASSQVTSGGYTGELFF
TRBV11-2	TRBJ1-1	once	-	TGTGCCAGCAGCTTAGACAGGGTTCAAGCTTTCTTT	CASSLDRVQAFF
TRBV6-5	TRBJ1-1	-	TRBD1	TGTGCCAGCAGTTACACCAGGGGACAGGAAGCTTTCTTT	CASSYTRGQEAFF
TRBV15	TRBJ1-5	once	TRBD1	TGTGCCACGGAAGGACAGGGAGATCAGCCCCAGCATTTT	CATEGQGDQPQHF
TRBV30	TRBJ1-2	-	-	TGTGCCTGGAGTTTTGACAGGCGAGATGGCTACACCTTC	CAWSFDRRDGYTF
TRBV6-5	TRBJ2-7	few	-	TGTGCCAGCAGACCTCCCCAACATGACGAGCAGTACTTC	CASRPPQHDEQYF
TRBV15	TRBJ2-5	-	-	TGTGCCACCAGCTCCGCCCGGAGGGAGACCCAGTACTTC	CATSSARRETQYF
TRBV18	TRBJ1-2	-	TRBD1	TGTGCCAGCTCAGGGGACAGCCTGAAGGAGGGCTACACCTTC	CASSGDSLKEGYTF
TRBV18	TRBJ1-1	once	TRBD1	TGTGCCAGCTCAGACAGGGCGAACACTGAAGCTTTCTTT	CASSDRANTEAFF
TRBV27	TRBJ1-1	-	TRBD1	TGTGCCAGCAGCTCTCCCGTCCGGACAGGGAGGAACACTGAAGCTTTCTTT	CASSSPVRTGRNTEAFF